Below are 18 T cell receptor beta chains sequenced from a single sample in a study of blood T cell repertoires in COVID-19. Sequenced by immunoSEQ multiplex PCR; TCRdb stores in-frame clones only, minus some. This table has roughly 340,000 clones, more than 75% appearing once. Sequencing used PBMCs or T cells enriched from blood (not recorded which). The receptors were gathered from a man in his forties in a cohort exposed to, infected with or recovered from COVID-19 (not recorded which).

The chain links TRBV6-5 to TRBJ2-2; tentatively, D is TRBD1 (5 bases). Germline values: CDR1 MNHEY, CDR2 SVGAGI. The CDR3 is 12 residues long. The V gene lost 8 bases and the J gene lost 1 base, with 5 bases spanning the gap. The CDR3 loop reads CASQGNTGELFF. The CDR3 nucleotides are TGTGCCAGCCAGGGGAACACCGGGGAGCTGTTTTTT.

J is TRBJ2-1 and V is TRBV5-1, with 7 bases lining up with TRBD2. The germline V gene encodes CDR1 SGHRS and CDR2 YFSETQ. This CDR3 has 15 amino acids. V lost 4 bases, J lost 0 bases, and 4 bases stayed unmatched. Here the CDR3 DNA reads TGCGCCAGCAGCATAGCGGGTAGCTCCTACAATGAGCAGTTCTTC. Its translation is CASSIAGSSYNEQFF.

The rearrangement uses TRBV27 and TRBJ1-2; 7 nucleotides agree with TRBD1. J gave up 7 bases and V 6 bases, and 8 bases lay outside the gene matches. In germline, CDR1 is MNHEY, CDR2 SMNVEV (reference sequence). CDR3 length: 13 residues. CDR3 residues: CASSTTGESGYTF. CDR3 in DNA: TGTGCCAGCAGCACCACAGGGGAAAGTGGCTACACCTTC.

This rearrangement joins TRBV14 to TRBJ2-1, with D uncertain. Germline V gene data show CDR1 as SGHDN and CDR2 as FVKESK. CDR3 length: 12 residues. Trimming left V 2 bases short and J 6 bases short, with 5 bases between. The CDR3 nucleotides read TGTGCCAGCAGCCAACCAGGCAATGAGCAGTTCTTC. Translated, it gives CASSQPGNEQFF.

CDR3 nucleotides: TGTGCCAGCAGGGAGACAGGACTCTCTGAAAAACTGTTTTTT. Translating it yields CASRETGLSEKLFF. V is TRBV6-4 and J is TRBJ1-4, with a weak D call TRBD1 (6 bases). Germline lookup yields CDR1 MRHNA and CDR2 SNTAGT. V was cut by 6 bases and J by 7 bases, with 15 bases left in between. CDR3 length: 14 amino acids.

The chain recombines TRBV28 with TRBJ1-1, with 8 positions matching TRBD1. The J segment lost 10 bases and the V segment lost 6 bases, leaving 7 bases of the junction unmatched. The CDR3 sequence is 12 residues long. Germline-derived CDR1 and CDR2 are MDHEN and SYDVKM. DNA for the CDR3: TGTGCCAGCAGCTTGGGACAGGACACAGCTTTCTTT. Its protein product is CASSLGQDTAFF. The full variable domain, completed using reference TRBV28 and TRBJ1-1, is DVKVTQSSRYLVKRTGEKVFLECVQDMDHENMFWYRQDPGLGLRLIYFSYDVKMKEKGDIPEGYSVSREKKERFSLILESASTNQTSMYLCASSLGQDTAFFGQGTRLTVV.

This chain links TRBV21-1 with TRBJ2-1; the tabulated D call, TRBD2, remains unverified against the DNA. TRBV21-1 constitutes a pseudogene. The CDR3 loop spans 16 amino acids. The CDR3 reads CASSGREGPRANEQFF. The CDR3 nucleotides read TGTGCCAGCAGTGGGCGGGAGGGCCCCCGGGCCAATGAGCAGTTCTTC.

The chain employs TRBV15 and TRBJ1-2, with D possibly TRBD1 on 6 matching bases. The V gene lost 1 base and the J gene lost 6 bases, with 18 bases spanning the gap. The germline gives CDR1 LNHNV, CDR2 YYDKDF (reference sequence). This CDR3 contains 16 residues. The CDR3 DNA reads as TGTGCCACCAGCAGAGGAGAAACAGGGCGAGCACATGGCTACACCTTC. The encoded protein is CATSRGETGRAHGYTF.

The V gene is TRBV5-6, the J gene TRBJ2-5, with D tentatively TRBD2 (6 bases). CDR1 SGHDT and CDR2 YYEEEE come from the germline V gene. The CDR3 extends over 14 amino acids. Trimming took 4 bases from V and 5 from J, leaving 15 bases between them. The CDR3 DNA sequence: TGTGCCAGCAGCCCGGCCTGGGGAGGCGAGACCCAGTACTTC. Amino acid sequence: CASSPAWGGETQYF. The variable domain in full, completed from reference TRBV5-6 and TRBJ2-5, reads DAGVTQSPTHLIKTRGQQVTLRCSPKSGHDTVSWYQQALGQGPQFIFQYYEEEERQRGNFPDRFSGHQFPNYSSELNVNALLLGDSALYLCASSPAWGGETQYFGPGTRLLVL.

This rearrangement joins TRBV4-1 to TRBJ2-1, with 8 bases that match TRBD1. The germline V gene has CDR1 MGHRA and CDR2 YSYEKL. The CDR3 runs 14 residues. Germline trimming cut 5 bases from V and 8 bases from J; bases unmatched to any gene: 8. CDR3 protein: CASSTRGQGDEQFF. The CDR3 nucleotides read TGCGCCAGCAGCACCCGTGGACAGGGCGATGAGCAGTTCTTC.

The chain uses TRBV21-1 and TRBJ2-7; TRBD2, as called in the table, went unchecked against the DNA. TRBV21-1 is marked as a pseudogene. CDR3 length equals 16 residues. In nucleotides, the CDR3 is TGTGCCAGCAGCAAATGTCCCTTACTCCGTTTCTACGAGCAGTACTTC. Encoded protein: CASSKCPLLRFYEQYF.

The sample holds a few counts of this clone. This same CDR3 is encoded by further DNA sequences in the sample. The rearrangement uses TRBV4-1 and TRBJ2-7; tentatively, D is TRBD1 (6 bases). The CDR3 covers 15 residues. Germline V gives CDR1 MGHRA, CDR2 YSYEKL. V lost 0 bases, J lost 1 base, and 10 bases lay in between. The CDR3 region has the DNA TGCGCCAGCAGCCAAGATTACAGGGAATCCTACGAGCAGTACTTC. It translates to CASSQDYRESYEQYF.

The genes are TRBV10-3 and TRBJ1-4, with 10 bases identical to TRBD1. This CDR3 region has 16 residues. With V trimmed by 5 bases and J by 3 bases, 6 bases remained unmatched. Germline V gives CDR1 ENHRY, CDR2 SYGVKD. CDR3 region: CAISPGQGTSNEKLFF. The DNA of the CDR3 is TGTGCCATCAGTCCGGGACAGGGGACATCTAATGAAAAACTGTTTTTT.

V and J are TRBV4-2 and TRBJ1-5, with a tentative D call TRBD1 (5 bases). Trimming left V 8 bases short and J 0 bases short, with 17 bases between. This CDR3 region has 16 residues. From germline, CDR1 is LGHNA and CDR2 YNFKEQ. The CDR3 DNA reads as TGTGCCAGCCCTCACGAGATAGGGGATAGCAATCAGCCCCAGCATTTT. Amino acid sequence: CASPHEIGDSNQPQHF.

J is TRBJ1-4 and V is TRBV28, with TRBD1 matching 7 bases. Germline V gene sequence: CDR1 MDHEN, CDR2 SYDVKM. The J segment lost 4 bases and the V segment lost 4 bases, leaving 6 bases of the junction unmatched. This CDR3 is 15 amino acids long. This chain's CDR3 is CASSSVTGINEKLFF. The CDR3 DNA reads TGTGCCAGCAGTTCTGTGACAGGGATTAATGAAAAACTGTTTTTT.

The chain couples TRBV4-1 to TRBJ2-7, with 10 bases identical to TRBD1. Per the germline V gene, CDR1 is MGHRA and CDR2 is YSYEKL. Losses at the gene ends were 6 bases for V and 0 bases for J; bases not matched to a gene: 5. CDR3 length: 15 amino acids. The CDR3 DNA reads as TGCGCCAGCAGTTCAGGACAGGGGGGCTCCTACGAGCAGTACTTC. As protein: CASSSGQGGSYEQYF.

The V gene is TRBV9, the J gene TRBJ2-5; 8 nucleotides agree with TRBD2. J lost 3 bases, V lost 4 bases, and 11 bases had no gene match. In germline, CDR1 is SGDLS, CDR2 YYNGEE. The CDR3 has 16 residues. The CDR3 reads CASSRRGGTREETQYF. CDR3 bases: TGTGCCAGCAGCAGAAGAGGAGGGACTAGGGAAGAGACCCAGTACTTC.

The CDR3 DNA follows: TGTGCCTGGACAGGATTTATGAACACTGAAGCTTTCTTT. This encodes CAWTGFMNTEAFF. V is TRBV30 and J is TRBJ1-1, with D uncertain. The CDR3 runs to 13 residues. CDR1 is GTSNPN and CDR2 is SVGIG in the germline V gene (reference sequence). The ends were cut back, 4 bases at V and 0 bases at J, with 9 bases in the middle.